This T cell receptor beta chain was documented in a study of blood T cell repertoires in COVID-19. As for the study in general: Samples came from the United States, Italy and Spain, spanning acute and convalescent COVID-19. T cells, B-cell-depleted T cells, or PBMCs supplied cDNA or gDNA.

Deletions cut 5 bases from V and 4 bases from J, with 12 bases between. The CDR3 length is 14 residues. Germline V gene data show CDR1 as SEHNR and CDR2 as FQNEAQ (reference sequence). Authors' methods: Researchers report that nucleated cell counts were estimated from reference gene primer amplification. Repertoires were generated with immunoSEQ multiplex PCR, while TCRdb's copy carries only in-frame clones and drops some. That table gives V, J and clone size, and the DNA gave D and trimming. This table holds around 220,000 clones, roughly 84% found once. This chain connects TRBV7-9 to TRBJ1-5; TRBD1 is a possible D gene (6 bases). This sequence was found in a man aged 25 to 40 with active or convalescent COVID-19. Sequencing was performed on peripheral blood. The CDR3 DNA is TGTGCCAGCAGCCGATCACAGGGAAATCAGCCCCAGCATTTT. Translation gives CASSRSQGNQPQHF.